This T cell receptor (beta chain) was identified during a study of PD-1 blockade in classical Hodgkin lymphoma. Findings of the study overall: The CD4+ diversity rise by C4D1 was clearest in complete responders. Patients with an early start, nivolumab under 1 year after ASCT, were excluded.

This clone has only one observation. What it binds is unknown. Libraries were prepared by immunoSEQ multiplex PCR; TCRdb keeps only in-frame clonotypes and omits some of them. In the table there are approximately 12,000 clones, just under 85% of which are singletons. Exposure to brentuximab vedotin varied, and each patient had relapsed following autologous stem cell transplantation. Trimming removed 7 bases at V and 0 bases at J, with 7 bases between. The CDR3 spans 13 residues. Germline assignment: CDR1 ENHRY and CDR2 SYGVKD. The chain recombines TRBV10-3 with TRBJ1-3; no clear D. The material sequenced was peripheral blood mononuclear cells (PBMCs), taken before the second cycle of nivolumab. This sequence originates from a human donor with classical Hodgkin lymphoma. CDR3 sequence reads: CAIMSLSGNTIYF. CDR3 in DNA: TGTGCCATCATGTCACTCTCTGGAAACACCATATATTTT.